This TCR beta chain emerged from a study of Graves' ophthalmopathy and Graves' hyperthyroidism. Across the study: The stable label applied to hyperthyroidism with no ophthalmopathy within 18 months of follow-up. Overall study results and limits: A classifier, a 13-signature model, separated ophthalmopathy from stable hyperthyroidism with approximately 88% sensitivity and around 83% specificity.

Enrolled hyperthyroidism patients had a new diagnosis, a duration under 2 months, and an age of 18 to 65. Diagnosis was based on clinical symptoms, serum thyroxine, TRAb, thyroid ultrasound and orbital computed tomography. Deletions cut 5 bases from V and 6 bases from J, with 11 bases between. There are 14 residues in the CDR3. CDR1 SGHTA and CDR2 FQGTGA come from the germline V gene. A word on this clonotype: Its antigen remains unknown.

Amplification targeted the TCR beta CDR3 regions, with RNA transcripts as the source material. First-round RT-PCR relied on HTBI primers, and a second-round multiplex PCR came next. One entry per CDR3 protein, called by TCRdb with MiXCR from the multiplex PCR reads. Of about 1.2 million distinct CDR3 sequences listed, about 35% are singletons. This clonotype originated in an adult man with Graves' hyperthyroidism. What was sequenced was peripheral blood or thyroid tissue (not recorded which). The V gene is TRBV7-3, the J gene TRBJ1-6, with D tentatively TRBD1 (5 bases). The chain's CDR3 is CASSQSGTNSPLHF. CDR3 DNA sequence: TGTGCCAGCAGCCAGTCGGGGACTAATTCACCCCTCCACTTT.